This T cell receptor beta chain was retrieved from a study of cytomegalovirus exposure and HLA in healthy donors. This CDR3 region has 15 residues. V dropped 2 bases and J dropped 2 bases, with 12 bases sitting between them. Germline V gene sequence: CDR1 LGHNA, CDR2 YNFKEQ. A remark on this clone: As yet, its antigen is unknown.

The PCR was carried out with 60 Vbeta primers and 13 Jbeta primers. Sequencing was performed with immunoSEQ multiplex PCR; in TCRdb, only in-frame clones are kept and a portion is missing. The profile shows 180,000 or so clones, approximately 73% of them singletons. Study observations and caveats: In a later analysis, compared with equally common non-associated chains, HLA-associated beta chains were more expanded. Rarity held for most TCR sequences, but there were some public TCRs that occurred in many donors. Productive rates of about 90% or about 30% were seen for most TCR beta V segments in an earlier analysis.

At sampling all donors were nominally healthy, likely with unrecorded immune exposures. The rearrangement uses TRBV4-2 and TRBJ1-2, with no clear D. The sequencing sample was made of PBMCs. This receptor was identified in a woman younger than 45 in good health and CMV-seropositive. CDR3 nucleotide sequence: TGTGCCAGCAGCCAAACCGGGAACGGAAACTATGGCTACACCTTC. Its protein is CASSQTGNGNYGYTF.